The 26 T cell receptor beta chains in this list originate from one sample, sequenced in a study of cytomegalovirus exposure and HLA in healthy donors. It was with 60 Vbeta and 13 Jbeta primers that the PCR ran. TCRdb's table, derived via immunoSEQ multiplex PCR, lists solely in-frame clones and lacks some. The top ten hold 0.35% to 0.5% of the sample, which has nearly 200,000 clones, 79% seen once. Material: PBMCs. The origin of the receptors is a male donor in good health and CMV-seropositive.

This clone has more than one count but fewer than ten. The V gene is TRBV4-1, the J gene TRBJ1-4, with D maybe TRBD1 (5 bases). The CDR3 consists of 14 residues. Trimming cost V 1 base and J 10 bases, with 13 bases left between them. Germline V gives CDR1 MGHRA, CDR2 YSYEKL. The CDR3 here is CASSQVAREGKLFF. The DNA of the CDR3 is TGCGCCAGCAGCCAAGTTGCCAGGGAGGGAAAACTGTTTTTT.

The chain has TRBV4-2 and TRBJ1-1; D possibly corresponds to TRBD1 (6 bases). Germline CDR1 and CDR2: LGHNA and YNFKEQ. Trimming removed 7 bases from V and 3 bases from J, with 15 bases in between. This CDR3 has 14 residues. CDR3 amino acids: CASIKGQGYTEAFF. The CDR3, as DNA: TGTGCCAGCATCAAAGGGCAGGGGTACACTGAAGCTTTCTTT.

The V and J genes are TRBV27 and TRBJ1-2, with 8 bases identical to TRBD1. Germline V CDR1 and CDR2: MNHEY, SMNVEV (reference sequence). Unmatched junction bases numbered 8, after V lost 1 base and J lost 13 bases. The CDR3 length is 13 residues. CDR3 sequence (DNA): TGTGCCAGCAGTTTATGGAGCGGACAGGGTTGCACCTTC. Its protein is CASSLWSGQGCTF.

The DNA for the CDR3 is TGTGCCAGCAGTCGGAGATCCCCCCACTATGGCTACACCTTC. This gives the protein CASSRRSPHYGYTF. The J gene is TRBJ1-2, the V gene TRBV6-5; D is undetermined. The CDR3 extends over 14 amino acids. Germline V gene data show CDR1 as MNHEY and CDR2 as SVGAGI. The germline V and J ends were trimmed by 5 bases and 3 bases, with 13 bases remaining between them.

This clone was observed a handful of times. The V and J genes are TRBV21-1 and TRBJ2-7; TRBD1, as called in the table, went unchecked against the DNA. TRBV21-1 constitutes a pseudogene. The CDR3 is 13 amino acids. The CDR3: CAIHLTGGYEQYF. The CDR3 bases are TGTGCCATACATTTGACAGGGGGCTACGAGCAGTACTTC.

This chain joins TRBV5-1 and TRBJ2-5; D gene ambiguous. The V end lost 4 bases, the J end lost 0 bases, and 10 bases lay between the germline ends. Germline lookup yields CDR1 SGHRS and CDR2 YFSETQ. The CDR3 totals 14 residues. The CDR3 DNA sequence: TGCGCCAGCAGCCCACCGGAGTACCAAGAGACCCAGTACTTC. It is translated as CASSPPEYQETQYF.

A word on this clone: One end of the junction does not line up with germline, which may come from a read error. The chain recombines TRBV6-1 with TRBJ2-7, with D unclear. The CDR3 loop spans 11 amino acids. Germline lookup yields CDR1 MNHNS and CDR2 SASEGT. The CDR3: CASSEAYGQYF. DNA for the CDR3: TGTGCCAGCAGTGAAGCGTACGGGCAGTACTTC.

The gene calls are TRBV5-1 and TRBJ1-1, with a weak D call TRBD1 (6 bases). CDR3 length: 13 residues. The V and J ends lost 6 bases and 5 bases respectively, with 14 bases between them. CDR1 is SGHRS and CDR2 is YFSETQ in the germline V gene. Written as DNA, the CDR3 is TGCGCCAGCACCGAGGGGGATTGGACTGAAGCTTTCTTT. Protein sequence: CASTEGDWTEAFF.

The DNA for the CDR3 is TGTGCCATCAGTGAGTCCCTAAGGGGTCCTCTTGGCTACACCTTC. Amino acids: CAISESLRGPLGYTF. The V call is TRBV10-3, the J call TRBJ1-2; tentatively, D is TRBD1 (5 bases). The germline V and J ends were trimmed by 0 bases and 7 bases, with 15 bases remaining between them. CDR1 is ENHRY, CDR2 SYGVKD, per germline. This CDR3 has 15 residues.

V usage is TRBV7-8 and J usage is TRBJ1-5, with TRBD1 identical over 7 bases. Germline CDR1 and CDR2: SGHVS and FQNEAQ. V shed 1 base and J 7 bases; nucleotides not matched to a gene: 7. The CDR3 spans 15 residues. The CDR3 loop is CASSLDVRGMQPQHF. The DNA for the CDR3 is TGTGCCAGCAGCTTAGACGTCAGGGGGATGCAGCCCCAGCATTTT.

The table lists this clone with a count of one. The CDR3 here is CASSESGSPSHGNQPQHF. Written as DNA, the CDR3 is TGTGCCAGCAGTGAATCGGGGTCCCCGTCCCATGGCAATCAGCCCCAGCATTTT. The rearrangement uses TRBV2 and TRBJ1-5, with D unresolved. The CDR3 extends over 18 amino acids. Germline CDR1 and CDR2: SNHLY and FYNNEI. The V and J ends lost 2 bases and 2 bases respectively, with 19 bases between them. The full variable domain, rest sourced from reference TRBV2 and TRBJ1-5, is EPEVTQTPSHQVTQMGQEVILRCVPISNHLYFYWYRQILGQKVEFLVSFYNNEISEKSEIFDDQFSVERPDGSNFTLKIRSTKLEDSAMYFCASSESGSPSHGNQPQHFGDGTRLSIL.

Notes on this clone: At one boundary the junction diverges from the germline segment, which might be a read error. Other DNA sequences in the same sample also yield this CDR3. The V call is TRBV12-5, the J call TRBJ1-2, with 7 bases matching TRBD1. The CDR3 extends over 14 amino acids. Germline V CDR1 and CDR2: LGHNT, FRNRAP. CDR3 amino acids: CASGFQQGKNGYTF. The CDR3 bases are TGCGCTAGTGGTTTCCAACAGGGGAAAAATGGCTACACCTTC.

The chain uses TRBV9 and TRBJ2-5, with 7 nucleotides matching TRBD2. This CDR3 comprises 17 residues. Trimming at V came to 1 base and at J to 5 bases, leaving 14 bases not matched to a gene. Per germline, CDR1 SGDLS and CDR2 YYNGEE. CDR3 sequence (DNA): TGTGCCAGCAGCGTAAGTCCCGCAGGGAGGGGTCTGGAGACCCAGTACTTC. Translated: CASSVSPAGRGLETQYF. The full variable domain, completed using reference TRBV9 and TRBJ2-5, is DSGVTQTPKHLITATGQRVTLRCSPRSGDLSVYWYQQSLDQGLQFLIQYYNGEERAKGNILERFSAQQFPDLHSELNLSSLELGDSALYFCASSVSPAGRGLETQYFGPGTRLLVL.

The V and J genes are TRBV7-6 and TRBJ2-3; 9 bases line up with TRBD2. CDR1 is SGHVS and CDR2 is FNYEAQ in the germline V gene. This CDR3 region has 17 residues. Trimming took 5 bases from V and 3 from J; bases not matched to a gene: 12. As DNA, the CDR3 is TGTGCCAGCAGCCTTCCATCGGGGCTAGCGGGGACAGATACGCAGTATTTT. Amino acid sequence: CASSLPSGLAGTDTQYF.

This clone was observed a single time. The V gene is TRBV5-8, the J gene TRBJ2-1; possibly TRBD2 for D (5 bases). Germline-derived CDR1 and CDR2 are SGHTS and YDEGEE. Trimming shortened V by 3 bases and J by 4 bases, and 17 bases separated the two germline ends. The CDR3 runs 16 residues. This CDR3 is CASSSSWVGGYNEQFF. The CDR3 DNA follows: TGTGCCAGCAGCTCTTCCTGGGTGGGCGGGTACAATGAGCAGTTCTTC.

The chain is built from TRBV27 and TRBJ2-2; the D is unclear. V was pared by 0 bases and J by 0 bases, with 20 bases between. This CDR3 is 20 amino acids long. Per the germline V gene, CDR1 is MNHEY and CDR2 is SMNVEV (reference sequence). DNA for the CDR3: TGTGCCAGCAGTTTATCATCGCGGCAGCTGCTTTATTCGAACACCGGGGAGCTGTTTTTT. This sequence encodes CASSLSSRQLLYSNTGELFF.

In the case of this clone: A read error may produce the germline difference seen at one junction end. In DNA, the CDR3 is TGTGCCAGCAGCGTAGCGGGGGCGCCCACAGATACGCAGTATTTT. Protein sequence: CASSVAGAPTDTQYF. The chain has TRBV7-8 and TRBJ2-3; 9 nucleotides align to TRBD2. The germline V gene encodes CDR1 SGHVS and CDR2 FQNEAQ. This CDR3 is built from 15 residues.

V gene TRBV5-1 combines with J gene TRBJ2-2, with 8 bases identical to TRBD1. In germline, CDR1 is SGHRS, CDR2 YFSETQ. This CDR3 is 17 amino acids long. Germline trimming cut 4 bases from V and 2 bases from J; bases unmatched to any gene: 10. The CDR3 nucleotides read TGCGCCAGCAGCAAAGGGGCACAGGGGGTAAACACCGGGGAGCTGTTTTTT. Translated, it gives CASSKGAQGVNTGELFF.

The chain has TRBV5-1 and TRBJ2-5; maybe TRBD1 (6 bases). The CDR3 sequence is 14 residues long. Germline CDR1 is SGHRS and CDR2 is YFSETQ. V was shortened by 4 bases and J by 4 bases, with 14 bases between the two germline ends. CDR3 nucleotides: TGCGCCAGCAGCCCGGACCAGGGGCTAGAGACCCAGTACTTC. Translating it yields CASSPDQGLETQYF.

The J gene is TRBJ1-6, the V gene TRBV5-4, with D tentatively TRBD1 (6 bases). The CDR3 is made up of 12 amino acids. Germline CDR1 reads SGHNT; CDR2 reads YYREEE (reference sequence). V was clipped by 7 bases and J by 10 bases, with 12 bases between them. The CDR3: CASQGNESPLHF. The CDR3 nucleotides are TGTGCCAGCCAGGGGAATGAATCACCCCTCCACTTT.

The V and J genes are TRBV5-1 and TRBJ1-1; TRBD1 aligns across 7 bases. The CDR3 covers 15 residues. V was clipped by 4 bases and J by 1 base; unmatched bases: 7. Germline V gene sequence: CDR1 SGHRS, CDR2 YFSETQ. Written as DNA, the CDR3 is TGCGCCAGCAGCCCGCAGGGGGTATCGAACACTGAAGCTTTCTTT. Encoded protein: CASSPQGVSNTEAFF.

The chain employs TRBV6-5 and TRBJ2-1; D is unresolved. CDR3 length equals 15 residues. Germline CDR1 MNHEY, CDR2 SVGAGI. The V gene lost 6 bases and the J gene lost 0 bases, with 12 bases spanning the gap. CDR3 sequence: CASRQTPSSYNEQFF. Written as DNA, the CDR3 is TGTGCCAGCAGGCAGACTCCTAGCTCCTACAATGAGCAGTTCTTC.

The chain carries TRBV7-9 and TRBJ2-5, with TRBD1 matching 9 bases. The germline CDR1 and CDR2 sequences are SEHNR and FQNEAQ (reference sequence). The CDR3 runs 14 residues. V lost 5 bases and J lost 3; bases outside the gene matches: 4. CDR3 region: CASSPWTGEETQYF. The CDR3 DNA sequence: TGTGCCAGCAGCCCGTGGACAGGGGAAGAGACCCAGTACTTC.

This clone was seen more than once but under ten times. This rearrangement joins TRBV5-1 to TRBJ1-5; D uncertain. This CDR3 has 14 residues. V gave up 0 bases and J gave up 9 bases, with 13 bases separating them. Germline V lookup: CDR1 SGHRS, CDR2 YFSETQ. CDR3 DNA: TGCGCCAGCAGCTTGGGGGCAGATCTGTCGCCCCAGCATTTT. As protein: CASSLGADLSPQHF.

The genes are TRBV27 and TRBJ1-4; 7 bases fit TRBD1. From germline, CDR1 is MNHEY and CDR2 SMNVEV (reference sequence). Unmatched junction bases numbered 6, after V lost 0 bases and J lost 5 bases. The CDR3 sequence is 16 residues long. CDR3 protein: CASSLSRGQLNEKLFF. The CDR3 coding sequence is TGTGCCAGCAGTTTATCCCGGGGACAGCTAAATGAAAAACTGTTTTTT.

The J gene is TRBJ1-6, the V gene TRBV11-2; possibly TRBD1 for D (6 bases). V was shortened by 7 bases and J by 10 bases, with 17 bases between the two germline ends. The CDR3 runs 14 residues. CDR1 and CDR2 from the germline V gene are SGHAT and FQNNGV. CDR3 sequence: CASTPAGERSPLHF. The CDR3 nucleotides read TGTGCCAGCACCCCTGCAGGGGAGAGATCACCCCTCCACTTT. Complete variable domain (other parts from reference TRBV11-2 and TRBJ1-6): EAGVAQSPRYKIIEKRQSVAFWCNPISGHATLYWYQQILGQGPKLLIQFQNNGVVDDSQLPKDRFSAERLKGVDSTLKIQPAKLEDSAVYLCASTPAGERSPLHFGNGTRLTVT.